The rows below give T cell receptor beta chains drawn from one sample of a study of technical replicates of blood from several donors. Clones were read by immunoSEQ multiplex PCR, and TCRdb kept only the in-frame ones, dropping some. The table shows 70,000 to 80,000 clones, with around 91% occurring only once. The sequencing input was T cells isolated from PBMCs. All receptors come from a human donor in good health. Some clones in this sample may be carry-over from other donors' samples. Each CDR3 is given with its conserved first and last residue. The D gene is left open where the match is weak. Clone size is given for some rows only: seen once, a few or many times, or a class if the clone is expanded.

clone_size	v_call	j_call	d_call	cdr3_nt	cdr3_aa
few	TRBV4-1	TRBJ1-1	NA	TGCGCCAGCAGCCAGGGCGATATGAAGGCTTTCTTT	CASSQGDMKAFF
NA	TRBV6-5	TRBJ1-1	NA	TGTGCCAGCAGTTACTCGAGAAACCGGAACACTGAAGCTTTCTTT	CASSYSRNRNTEAFF
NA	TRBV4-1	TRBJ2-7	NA	TGCGCCAGCAGCCAAGAGATTGGTATGGCCAGTTTTTTTGGGCAGTACTTC	CASSQEIGMASFFGQYF
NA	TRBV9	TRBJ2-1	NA	TGTGCCAGCAGCGTAGCCCTAGGTAGGCAGTTCTTC	CASSVALGRQFF
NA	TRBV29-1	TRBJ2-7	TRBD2	TGCAGCGTCTTCGCGGGGGGCGAGCAGTACTTC	CSVFAGGEQYF
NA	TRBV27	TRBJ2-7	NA	TGTGCCAGCAGTTATGGGGGCACGTCCTACGAGCAGTACTTC	CASSYGGTSYEQYF
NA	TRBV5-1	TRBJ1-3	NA	TGCGCCAGCAGCTTGGGAGGGAACGGAAACACCATATATTTT	CASSLGGNGNTIYF
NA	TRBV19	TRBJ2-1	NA	TGTGCCAGTAGTATAGCAACCTACAATGAGCAGTTCTTC	CASSIATYNEQFF
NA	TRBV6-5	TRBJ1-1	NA	TGTGCCAGCAGTTATCTACGGGGGGTGAACACTGAAGCTTTCTTT	CASSYLRGVNTEAFF
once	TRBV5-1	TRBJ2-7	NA	TGCGCCAGCAGCTTGGGACAGAGCTCCTACGAGCAGTACTTC	CASSLGQSSYEQYF
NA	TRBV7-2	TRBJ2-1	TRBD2	TGTGCCAGCAGCTCCTGGGGGGGATCTTACAATGAGCAGTTCTTC	CASSSWGGSYNEQFF
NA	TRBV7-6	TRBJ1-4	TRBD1	TGTGCCAGCAGCCGCGACAGGGATAGGAGTGAAAAACTGTTTTTT	CASSRDRDRSEKLFF
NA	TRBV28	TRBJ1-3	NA	TGTGCCAGCAGTTTTACGAGAACAGGGCGCTCTGGAAACACCATATATTTT	CASSFTRTGRSGNTIYF
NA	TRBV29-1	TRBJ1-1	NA	TGCAGCGTTGACCGGGCGGCCCAGGGCGTCAGTTTCTTT	CSVDRAAQGVSFF
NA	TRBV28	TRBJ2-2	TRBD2	TGTGCCAGCAGCATGACTAGCGGGTCCACCGGGGAGCTGTTTTTT	CASSMTSGSTGELFF
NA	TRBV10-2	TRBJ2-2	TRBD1	TGCGCCAGCGAAAGACAGGGCCACGGGGAGCTGTTTTTT	CASERQGHGELFF
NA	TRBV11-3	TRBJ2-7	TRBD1	TGTGCCAGCAGCCCCAGGACAGGGGGTTCCTACGAGCAGTACTTC	CASSPRTGGSYEQYF
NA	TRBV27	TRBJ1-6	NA	TGTGCCAGCAGTTTAGAGGACAGAACTAATTCACCCCTCCACTTT	CASSLEDRTNSPLHF
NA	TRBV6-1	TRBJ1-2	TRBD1	TGTGCCAGCGGATGGGACAGGGGTCGGGGAGGCTACACCTTC	CASGWDRGRGGYTF
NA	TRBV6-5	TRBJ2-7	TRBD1	TGTGCCAGCAGTTACTTGGGACAGGCCTACGAGCAGTACTTC	CASSYLGQAYEQYF
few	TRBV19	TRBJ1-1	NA	TGTGCCAGTAGCCTTCTAAGACAGGAAGCTTTCTTT	CASSLLRQEAFF
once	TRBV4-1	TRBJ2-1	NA	TGCGCCAGCAGCCAAGTGGACATAGTCTCCTACAATGAGCAGTTCTTC	CASSQVDIVSYNEQFF
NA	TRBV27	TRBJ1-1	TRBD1	TGTGCCAGCAGTCCTGGGACAGGGGTCCCCCCGCGGAACACTGAAGCTTTCTTT	CASSPGTGVPPRNTEAFF
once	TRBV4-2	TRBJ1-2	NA	TGTGCCAGCAGCCATCAAAACCCGGGGACTTCAGCTAACTATGGCTACACCTTC	CASSHQNPGTSANYGYTF
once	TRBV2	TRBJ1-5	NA	TGTGCCAGCAGTGATGGGGGGGGTTTTGGACAGCCCCAGCATTTT	CASSDGGGFGQPQHF
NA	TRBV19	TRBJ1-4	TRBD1	TGTGCCAGTAGTCCCCGGACAGGGGCGAACCTTAATGAAAAACTGTTTTTT	CASSPRTGANLNEKLFF
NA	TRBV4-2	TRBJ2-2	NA	TGTGCCAGCAGCTCCGGACAGAACACCGGGGAGCTGTTTTTT	CASSSGQNTGELFF
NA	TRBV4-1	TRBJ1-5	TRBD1	TGCGCCAGCAGCCAAGAGGGGACAGGGGTCCATCAGCCCCAGCATTTT	CASSQEGTGVHQPQHF
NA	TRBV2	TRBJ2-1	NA	TGTGCCAGCAACTACTACAATGAGCAGTTCTTC	CASNYYNEQFF
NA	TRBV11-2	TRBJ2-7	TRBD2	TGTGCCAGCACCCTTAGTCCAAGCGGGAATTCCTACGAGCAGTACTTC	CASTLSPSGNSYEQYF
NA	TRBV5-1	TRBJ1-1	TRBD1	TGCGCCAGCAGCGGGGGGACAGGTCTCATGAACACTGAAGCTTTCTTT	CASSGGTGLMNTEAFF
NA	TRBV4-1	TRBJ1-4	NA	TGCGCCAGCAGCCAAGGAGCAAGCGTAGGATACGCGAGTAATGAAAAACTGTTTTTT	CASSQGASVGYASNEKLFF
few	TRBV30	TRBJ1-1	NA	TGTGCCTGTATGCCCGGGACTGAAGCTTTCTTT	CACMPGTEAFF
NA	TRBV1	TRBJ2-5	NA	TGCACCAGCAGCCACGCCGCTGGTTTAGAGCGGGAGCGAAGTTTAGGGCGAGAGACCCAGTACTTC	CTSSHAAGLERERSLGRETQYF
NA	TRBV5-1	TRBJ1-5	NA	TGCGCCAGCAGCTTGGGGGGGGAGGGTCAGCCCCAGCATTTT	CASSLGGEGQPQHF
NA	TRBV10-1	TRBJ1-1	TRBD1	TGCGCCAGCAGCTGGGACAGGGGTGCGAACACTGAAGCTTTCTTT	CASSWDRGANTEAFF
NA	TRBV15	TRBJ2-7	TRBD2	TGTGCCACCAGCGCCCAGCGGGATTCCTACGAGCAGTACTTC	CATSAQRDSYEQYF